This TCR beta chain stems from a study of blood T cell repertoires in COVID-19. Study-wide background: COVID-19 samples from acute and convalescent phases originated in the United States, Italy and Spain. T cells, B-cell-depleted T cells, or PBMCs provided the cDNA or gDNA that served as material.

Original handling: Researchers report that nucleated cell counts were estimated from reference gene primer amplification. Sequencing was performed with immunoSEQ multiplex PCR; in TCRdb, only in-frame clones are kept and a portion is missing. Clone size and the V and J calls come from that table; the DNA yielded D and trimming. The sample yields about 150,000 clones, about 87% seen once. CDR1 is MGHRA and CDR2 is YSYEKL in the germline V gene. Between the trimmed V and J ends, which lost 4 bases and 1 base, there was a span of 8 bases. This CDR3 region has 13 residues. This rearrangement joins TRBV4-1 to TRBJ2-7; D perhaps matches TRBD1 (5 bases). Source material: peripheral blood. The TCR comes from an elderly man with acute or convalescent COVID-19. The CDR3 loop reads CASSPTVSYEQYF. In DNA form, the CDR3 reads TGCGCCAGCAGCCCGACAGTTTCCTACGAGCAGTACTTC.